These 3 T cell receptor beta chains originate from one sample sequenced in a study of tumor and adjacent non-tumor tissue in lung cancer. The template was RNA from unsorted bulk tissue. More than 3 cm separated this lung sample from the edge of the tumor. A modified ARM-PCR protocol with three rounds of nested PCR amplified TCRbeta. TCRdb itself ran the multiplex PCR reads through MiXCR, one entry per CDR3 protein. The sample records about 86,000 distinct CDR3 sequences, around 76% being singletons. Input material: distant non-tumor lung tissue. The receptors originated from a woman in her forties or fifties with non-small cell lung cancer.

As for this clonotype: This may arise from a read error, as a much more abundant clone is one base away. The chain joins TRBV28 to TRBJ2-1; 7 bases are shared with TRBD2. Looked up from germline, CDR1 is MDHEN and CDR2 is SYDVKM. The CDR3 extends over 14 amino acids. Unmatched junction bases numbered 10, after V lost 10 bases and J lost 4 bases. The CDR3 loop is CATLETGGYNEQFF. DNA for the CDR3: TGTGCCACTCTTGAGACCGGGGGGTACAATGAGCAGTTCTTC. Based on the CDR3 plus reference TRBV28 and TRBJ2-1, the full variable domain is DVKVTQSSRYLVKRTGEKVFLECVQDMDHENMFWYRQDPGLGLRLIYFSYDVKMKEKGDIPEGYSVSREKKERFSLILESASTNQTSMYLCATLETGGYNEQFFGPGTRLTVL.

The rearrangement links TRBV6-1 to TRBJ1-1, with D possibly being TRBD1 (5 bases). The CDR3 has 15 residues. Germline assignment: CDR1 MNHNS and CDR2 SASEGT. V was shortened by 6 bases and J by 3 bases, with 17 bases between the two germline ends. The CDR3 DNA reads TGTGCCAGCAGGGATGTACATGGGACGGACACTGAAGCTTTCTTT. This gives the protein CASRDVHGTDTEAFF.

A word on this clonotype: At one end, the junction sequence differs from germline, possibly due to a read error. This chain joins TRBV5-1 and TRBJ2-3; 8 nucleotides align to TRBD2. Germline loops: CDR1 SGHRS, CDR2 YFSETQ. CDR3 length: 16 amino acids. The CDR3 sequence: CASSLGQAGGTDMQYF. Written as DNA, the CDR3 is TGCGCCAGCAGCTTGGGACAGGCGGGGGGCACAGATATGCAGTATTTT.